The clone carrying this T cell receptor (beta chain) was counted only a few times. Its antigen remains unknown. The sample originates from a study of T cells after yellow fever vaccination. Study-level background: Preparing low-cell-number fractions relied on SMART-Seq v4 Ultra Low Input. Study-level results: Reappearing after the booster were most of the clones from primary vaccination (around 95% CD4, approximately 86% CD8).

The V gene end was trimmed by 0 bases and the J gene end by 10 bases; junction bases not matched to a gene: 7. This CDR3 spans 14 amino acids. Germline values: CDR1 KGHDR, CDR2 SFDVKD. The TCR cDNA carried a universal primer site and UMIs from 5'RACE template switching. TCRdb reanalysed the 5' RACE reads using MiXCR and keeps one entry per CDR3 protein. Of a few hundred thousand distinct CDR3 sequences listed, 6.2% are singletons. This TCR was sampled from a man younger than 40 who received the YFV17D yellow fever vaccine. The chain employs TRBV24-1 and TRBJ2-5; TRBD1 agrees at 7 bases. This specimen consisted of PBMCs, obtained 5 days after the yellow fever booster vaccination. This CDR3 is CATSDLAQGVGQYF. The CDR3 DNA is TGTGCCACCAGTGATTTGGCGCAGGGGGTCGGCCAGTACTTC.